The 19 T cell receptor beta chains in this list originate from one sample, sequenced in a study of PD-L1 blockade in urothelial cancer. Time point of the sample: pretreatment peripheral blood. The repertoire was sequenced with immunoSEQ multiplex PCR; TCRdb's copy has only in-frame clones and lacks some. The sample includes about 45,000 clones, approximately 91% seen only once; the top ten take approximately 25%. Specimen: PBMCs, collected around atezolizumab (anti-PD-L1) treatment. The receptor source for this set is a donor older than 35 with urothelial cancer.

In its sample, this clone was seen once. The chain joins TRBV10-3 to TRBJ2-7; possibly TRBD2 for D (5 bases). Per the germline V gene, CDR1 is ENHRY and CDR2 is SYGVKD. The CDR3 contains 14 residues. The V end was cut by 1 base, the J end by 6 bases, with 13 bases between. The CDR3 loop reads CAISEWASPLEQYF. The CDR3 nucleotides are TGTGCCATCAGTGAGTGGGCTAGCCCCCTCGAGCAGTACTTC.

This chain joins TRBV2 and TRBJ2-6, with D maybe TRBD2 (6 bases). V was cut by 7 bases and J by 0 bases, with 13 bases left in between. CDR3 length: 16 residues. CDR1 is SNHLY, CDR2 FYNNEI, per germline. Here the CDR3 DNA reads TGTGCCAGCACCCTGGAGGGCCCCTCTGGGGCCAACGTCCTGACTTTC. Residues: CASTLEGPSGANVLTF.

The chain links TRBV30 to TRBJ1-2; tentative D call: TRBD1 (6 bases). The CDR3 runs to 12 residues. Per the germline V gene, CDR1 is GTSNPN and CDR2 is SVGIG (reference sequence). Trimming took 3 bases from V and 5 from J, leaving 10 bases between them. The CDR3 region is CAWRQGLYGYTF. DNA for the CDR3: TGTGCCTGGAGACAGGGCCTGTATGGCTACACCTTC.

This chain connects TRBV10-2 to TRBJ1-2; possibly TRBD1 for D (5 bases). Per the germline V gene, CDR1 is WSHSY and CDR2 is SAAADI. This CDR3 spans 14 amino acids. The V gene lost 6 bases and the J gene lost 4 bases, with 15 bases spanning the gap. CDR3 sequence: CASSAVGGGYGYTF. CDR3 nucleotide sequence: TGCGCCAGCAGCGCGGTCGGGGGAGGCTATGGCTACACCTTC.

The V call is TRBV7-6, the J call TRBJ2-3; TRBD2 is a possible D gene (6 bases). Germline-derived CDR1 and CDR2 are SGHVS and FNYEAQ. CDR3 length equals 16 residues. V was clipped by 7 bases and J by 2 bases, with 19 bases between them. CDR3 coding DNA: TGTGCCAGCATGCGGGCCGGGGGTGGTATCACAGATACGCAGTATTTT. This gives the protein CASMRAGGGITDTQYF. The full variable domain, completed using reference TRBV7-6 and TRBJ2-3, is GAGVSQSPRYKVTKRGQDVALRCDPISGHVSLYWYRQALGQGPEFLTYFNYEAQQDKSGLPNDRFSAERPEGSISTLTIQRTEQRDSAMYRCASMRAGGGITDTQYFGPGTRLTVL.

This sequence joins TRBV5-6 and TRBJ2-3; 14 bases align to TRBD2. The V segment lost 5 bases and the J segment 5 bases; nucleotides outside the gene matches: 4. The CDR3 is 15 residues long. Per the germline V gene, CDR1 is SGHDT and CDR2 is YYEEEE. The CDR3 region has the DNA TGTGCCAGCAGGGCCGGGACTAGCGGGAGAGATACGCAGTATTTT. Protein product: CASRAGTSGRDTQYF. Variable domain in full (rest from reference TRBV5-6 and TRBJ2-3): DAGVTQSPTHLIKTRGQQVTLRCSPKSGHDTVSWYQQALGQGPQFIFQYYEEEERQRGNFPDRFSGHQFPNYSSELNVNALLLGDSALYLCASRAGTSGRDTQYFGPGTRLTVL.

The chain links TRBV7-2 to TRBJ2-1; 7 bases agree with TRBD2. The CDR3 sequence is 13 residues long. CDR1 and CDR2 (germline): SGHTA, FQGNSA. The junction had 3 bases not matched to a gene; V was cut back by 4 bases and J by 6 bases. CDR3 coding DNA: TGTGCCAGCAGCTCTTGGGGGGGCAATGAGCAGTTCTTC. Its protein product is CASSSWGGNEQFF.

The chain employs TRBV28 and TRBJ1-2; D is ambiguous. The CDR3 consists of 13 residues. Deletions cut 2 bases from V and 13 bases from J, with 17 bases between. Germline values: CDR1 MDHEN, CDR2 SYDVKM. The CDR3 here is CASSLPAFLGCTF. CDR3 nucleotide sequence: TGTGCCAGCAGTTTACCAGCGTTTTTGGGTTGCACCTTC.

The gene calls are TRBV6-6 and TRBJ2-5, with 8 bases fitting TRBD1. CDR1 and CDR2 (germline): MNHNY, SVGAGI (reference sequence). With V trimmed by 6 bases and J by 2 bases, 8 bases remained unmatched. This CDR3 has 15 residues. The CDR3: CASSPDRGRQETQYF. As DNA, the CDR3 is TGTGCCAGCAGCCCCGACAGGGGAAGGCAAGAGACCCAGTACTTC.

This clone was found a few times. V usage is TRBV19 and J usage is TRBJ1-3, with TRBD1 as a possible D gene (5 bases). V gave up 4 bases and J gave up 0 bases, with 10 bases separating them. The germline V gene encodes CDR1 LNHDA and CDR2 SQIVND (reference sequence). CDR3 length equals 15 residues. CDR3 region: CASSTTVSSGNTIYF. The CDR3 DNA sequence: TGTGCCAGTAGTACGACAGTTTCCTCTGGAAACACCATATATTTT. The variable domain in full, with the rest retrieved from reference TRBV19 and TRBJ1-3, is DGGITQSPKYLFRKEGQNVTLSCEQNLNHDAMYWYRQDPGQGLRLIYYSQIVNDFQKGDIAEGYSVSREKKESFPLTVTSAQKNPTAFYLCASSTTVSSGNTIYFGEGSWLTVV.

V usage is TRBV7-9 and J usage is TRBJ2-1; TRBD2 agrees at 10 bases. This CDR3 has 15 amino acids. V lost 5 bases, J lost 6 bases, and 7 bases stayed unmatched. From germline, CDR1 is SEHNR and CDR2 FQNEAQ (reference sequence). CDR3 sequence: CASSKTSGTVNEQFF. The CDR3 bases are TGTGCCAGCAGCAAAACTAGCGGGACGGTCAATGAGCAGTTCTTC.

V and J are TRBV5-1 and TRBJ2-1; 11 bases are shared with TRBD2. V dropped 0 bases and J dropped 8; count of bases not matched to a gene: 7. Germline V gene data show CDR1 as SGHRS and CDR2 as YFSETQ. This CDR3 region has 16 residues. CDR3: CASSLALAGGSDEQFF. The CDR3 bases are TGCGCCAGCAGCTTGGCCCTAGCGGGAGGCTCGGATGAGCAGTTCTTC.

The V and J genes are TRBV7-8 and TRBJ2-4; TRBD1 might be the D (6 bases). Trimming took off 5 bases at V and 8 bases at J, with 16 bases between the two ends. CDR1 is SGHVS, CDR2 FQNEAQ, per germline. This CDR3 has 14 amino acids. For the CDR3, the DNA is TGTGCCAGCAGCCCCAACAGGGAGAGTTACATTCAGTACTTC. The encoded protein is CASSPNRESYIQYF.

The sample holds one count of this clone. V and J are TRBV28 and TRBJ2-1; 8 nucleotides match TRBD2. The CDR3 loop spans 16 amino acids. The germline gives CDR1 MDHEN, CDR2 SYDVKM. The J segment lost 4 bases and the V segment lost 5 bases, leaving 10 bases of the junction unmatched. The CDR3 bases are TGTGCCAGCAGTCCACTAGCGGCCGGTGGGTACAATGAGCAGTTCTTC. Its protein product is CASSPLAAGGYNEQFF.

A word on this clone: This same CDR3 is encoded by further DNA sequences in the sample. The chain recombines TRBV18 with TRBJ2-5; possibly TRBD1 for D (6 bases). This CDR3 region has 13 residues. Germline V gene sequence: CDR1 KGHSH, CDR2 LQKENI. V dropped 3 bases and J dropped 4 bases, with 9 bases sitting between them. This chain's CDR3 is CASSPRGGETQYF. The CDR3 DNA reads TGTGCCAGCTCACCCAGGGGTGGAGAGACCCAGTACTTC.

The chain couples TRBV29-1 to TRBJ2-3, with D perhaps matching TRBD2 (6 bases). Germline-derived CDR1 and CDR2 are SQVTM and ANQGSEA. The CDR3 loop spans 15 amino acids. Trimming removed 6 bases from V and 4 bases from J, with 20 bases in between. CDR3 sequence (DNA): TGCAGCGTGGGGGACTCCCCGGCCCGCCCAGATACGCAGTATTTT. Translated: CSVGDSPARPDTQYF.

A single count supports this clone. CDR3 coding DNA: TGTGCCAGCAGCCTGGGACAGGGGAGGGAAAAACTGTTTTTT. Translated: CASSLGQGREKLFF. This sequence joins TRBV7-9 and TRBJ1-4; TRBD1 agrees at 10 bases. The CDR3 has 14 residues. Germline assignment: CDR1 SEHNR and CDR2 FQNEAQ (reference sequence). With 5 bases clipped from V and 8 bases from J, the junction kept 5 bases outside the gene matches.

Only a few counts were recorded for this clone. The rearrangement joins TRBV27 to TRBJ2-2; 8 nucleotides align to TRBD1. Germline trimming cut 5 bases from V and 5 bases from J; bases unmatched to any gene: 10. The germline CDR1 and CDR2 sequences are MNHEY and SMNVEV (reference sequence). This CDR3 is built from 16 residues. The CDR3 spells CASSPQGAQSTGELFF. The DNA for the CDR3 is TGTGCCAGCAGTCCCCAGGGGGCTCAATCGACCGGGGAGCTGTTTTTT.

This chain connects TRBV2 to TRBJ2-1; D unresolved. Germline V CDR1 and CDR2: SNHLY, FYNNEI. CDR3 size: 17 residues. Trimming shortened V by 3 bases and J by 0 bases, and 15 bases separated the two germline ends. CDR3 in amino acids: CASSEWLAESSYNEQFF. In nucleotides, the CDR3 is TGTGCCAGCAGTGAGTGGCTTGCGGAAAGCTCCTACAATGAGCAGTTCTTC.